Below are 17 T cell receptor beta chains sequenced from a single sample in a study of T cell repertoires in cytomegalovirus infection. TCRdb processed the reads anew with MiXCR; each CDR3 protein has one entry. The data show 560,000 or so distinct CDR3 sequences, 16% seen once. The specimen sequenced was CD8+ T cells from PBMCs. The source of these receptors is a human donor in good health (CMV status not recorded). Some clones in this sample may be carry-over from other donors' samples.

This clonotype was seen at least ten times. V and J are TRBV7-9 and TRBJ2-7; D could derive from TRBD1 or TRBD2 (6 bases each). The V gene lost 8 bases and the J gene lost 0 bases, with 14 bases spanning the gap. Germline V gives CDR1 SEHNR, CDR2 FQNEAQ (reference sequence). CDR3 length equals 14 residues. CDR3 nucleotide sequence: TGTGCCAGCCGGCGGGACACCGGCTCCTACGAGCAGTACTTC. Protein product: CASRRDTGSYEQYF. Drawing the rest from reference TRBV7-9 and TRBJ2-7, the complete variable domain is DTGVSQNPRHKITKRGQNVTFRCDPISEHNRLYWYRQTLGQGPEFLTYFQNEAQLEKSRLLSDRFSAERPKGSFSTLEIQRTEQGDSAMYLCASRRDTGSYEQYFGPGTRLTVT.

The chain recombines TRBV29-1 with TRBJ1-2; D not certain. This CDR3 has 14 residues. V was cut by 0 bases and J by 7 bases, with 15 bases left in between. Per germline, CDR1 SQVTM and CDR2 ANQGSEA. This CDR3 is CSVEDQTGWSGYTF. CDR3 nucleotide sequence: TGCAGCGTTGAAGATCAAACGGGCTGGAGTGGCTACACCTTC. The whole variable domain, remainder taken from reference TRBV29-1 and TRBJ1-2, is SAVISQKPSRDICQRGTSLTIQCQVDSQVTMMFWYRQQPGQSLTLIATANQGSEATYESGFVIDKFPISRPNLTFSTLTVSNMSPEDSSIYLCSVEDQTGWSGYTFGSGTRLTVV.

This clonotype has a count of ten or more. This chain joins TRBV7-3 and TRBJ2-7; D is uncertain. The length of the CDR3 is 13 residues. Germline values: CDR1 SGHTA, CDR2 FQGTGA. V was trimmed by 5 bases and J by 0 bases, leaving 8 bases between them. For the CDR3, the DNA is TGTGCCAGCAGCCCGACCGACTCCTACGAGCAGTACTTC. Protein product: CASSPTDSYEQYF.

V gene TRBV2 combines with J gene TRBJ2-1; TRBD2 is a possible D gene (6 bases). V dropped 7 bases and J dropped 4 bases, with 14 bases sitting between them. Germline assignment: CDR1 SNHLY and CDR2 FYNNEI. The CDR3 covers 14 residues. The CDR3 reads CASNSGLNYNEQFF. The DNA of the CDR3 is TGTGCCAGCAACTCGGGACTGAATTACAATGAGCAGTTCTTC.

There are many counts of this clonotype. The V call is TRBV12-3 or TRBV12-4, the J call TRBJ1-1, with D possibly being TRBD1 (6 bases). There are 15 residues in the CDR3. Trimming took off 3 bases at V and 4 bases at J, with 15 bases between the two ends. This CDR3 is CASSFPAGDSTEAFF. DNA of the CDR3: TGTGCCAGCAGTTTTCCTGCAGGGGACTCCACTGAAGCTTTCTTT.

The V gene is TRBV28, the J gene TRBJ1-1; 7 bases match TRBD1. CDR1 is MDHEN and CDR2 is SYDVKM in the germline V gene. This CDR3 is built from 15 residues. J gave up 4 bases and V 6 bases, and 11 bases lay outside the gene matches. The CDR3 reads CASRPTGEPSTEAFF. The CDR3 bases are TGTGCCAGCAGGCCAACAGGGGAGCCCAGCACTGAAGCTTTCTTT.

To note about this clonotype: One base away lies a much larger clone, so this may be a sequencing read error. The V gene is TRBV2, the J gene TRBJ2-7, with TRBD1 matching 8 bases. The CDR3 extends over 13 amino acids. Germline CDR1 reads SNHLY; CDR2 reads FYNNEI. V lost 2 bases and J lost 8; bases outside the gene matches: 5. The CDR3 DNA is TGTGCCAGCAGTGAAAGCAGGGGGCAGCAGCAGTACTTC. It is translated as CASSESRGQQQYF.

This clonotype was seen many times. The chain is built from TRBV7-9 and TRBJ2-2; 7 nucleotides agree with TRBD1. Germline CDR1 and CDR2: SEHNR and FQNEAQ (reference sequence). The CDR3 has 15 amino acids. Unmatched junction bases numbered 6, after V lost 5 bases and J lost 3 bases. The CDR3 DNA follows: TGTGCCAGCAGCCCCAGACAGGGCCACACCGGGGAGCTGTTTTTT. Amino acid sequence: CASSPRQGHTGELFF.

Ten or more counts support this clonotype. The CDR3 here is CASSWGGTDTQYF. The CDR3 nucleotides read TGTGCCAGCAGCTGGGGGGGGACAGATACGCAGTATTTT. The rearrangement links TRBV5-4 to TRBJ2-3, with 7 bases that match TRBD2. The germline CDR1 and CDR2 sequences are SGHNT and YYREEE (reference sequence). The CDR3 runs to 13 residues. The junction had 1 base not matched to a gene; V was cut back by 3 bases and J by 3 bases. Combining the CDR3 with reference TRBV5-4 and TRBJ2-3 gives the whole variable domain ETGVTQSPTHLIKTRGQQVTLRCSSQSGHNTVSWYQQALGQGPQFIFQYYREEENGRGNFPPRFSGLQFPNYSSELNVNALELDDSALYLCASSWGGTDTQYFGPGTRLTVL.

This clonotype was counted many times. This chain joins TRBV4-2 and TRBJ2-7; weak D call: TRBD1 (6 bases). V lost 1 base and J 5 bases, leaving 12 bases between the germline ends. The germline gives CDR1 LGHNA, CDR2 YNFKEQ. CDR3 size: 14 residues. The CDR3 bases are TGTGCCAGCAGCCAAGGGGGCAGGGGTGACGAGCAGTACTTC. Protein: CASSQGGRGDEQYF.

The chain joins TRBV19 to TRBJ2-3; 9 bases line up with TRBD2. CDR3 length equals 14 residues. The ends lost 9 bases at V and 0 bases at J; junction bases unmatched: 4. CDR1 is LNHDA, CDR2 SQIVND, per germline (reference sequence). CDR3 bases: TGTGCCAGCCTAGCGGGGTATAGCACAGATACGCAGTATTTT. It is translated as CASLAGYSTDTQYF.

This clonotype was picked up a small number of times. The CDR3 sequence is CASTRRGRSTDTQYF. The CDR3, as DNA: TGTGCCAGCACGAGGCGCGGGAGAAGCACAGATACGCAGTATTTT. This rearrangement joins TRBV2 to TRBJ2-3; 7 positions agree with TRBD2. The CDR3 totals 15 residues. V was pared by 7 bases and J by 0 bases, with 7 bases of the junction left unmatched. Germline-derived CDR1 and CDR2 are SNHLY and FYNNEI.

In this sample, this clonotype turned up a few times. J is TRBJ2-7 and V is TRBV9; D is possibly TRBD1 or TRBD2 (5 bases each). This CDR3 comprises 16 residues. Germline assignment: CDR1 SGDLS and CDR2 YYNGEE. Trimming stripped 1 base from V and 0 bases from J, with 14 bases between. CDR3 region: CASSVTGDGDSYEQYF. The CDR3, as DNA: TGTGCCAGCAGCGTAACTGGGGACGGTGACTCCTACGAGCAGTACTTC.

This clonotype was seen repeatedly, ten times or more. The chain is built from TRBV27 and TRBJ1-1; 8 bases match TRBD1. V dropped 7 bases and J dropped 2; count of bases not matched to a gene: 6. The CDR3 is 14 amino acids. Germline values: CDR1 MNHEY, CDR2 SMNVEV (reference sequence). The CDR3 loop is CASTATGANTEAFF. In DNA form, the CDR3 reads TGTGCCAGCACCGCGACAGGGGCCAACACTGAAGCTTTCTTT.

This clonotype was detected many times. The chain employs TRBV7-6 and TRBJ2-6; D is undetermined. Per the germline V gene, CDR1 is SGHVS and CDR2 is FNYEAQ. V dropped 5 bases and J dropped 0 bases, with 8 bases sitting between them. The CDR3 has 15 amino acids. This CDR3 reads CASSDIFSGANVLTF. DNA for the CDR3: TGTGCCAGCAGCGATATATTCTCTGGGGCCAACGTCCTGACTTTC.

This clonotype was detected ten times or more. The genes are TRBV5-4 and TRBJ2-1; D ambiguous. V was cut by 6 bases and J by 1 base, with 8 bases left in between. Looked up from germline, CDR1 is SGHNT and CDR2 is YYREEE (reference sequence). This CDR3 comprises 13 residues. The CDR3 bases are TGTGCCAGCATGGGCGGATCCTACAATGAGCAGTTCTTC. Protein: CASMGGSYNEQFF.

This clonotype was detected a few times. This chain uses TRBV6-5 with TRBJ2-2, with 8 bases matching TRBD2. V trimming: 0 bases; J trimming: 0 bases; junction bases outside the gene matches: 3. The CDR3 loop spans 17 amino acids. Germline CDR1 and CDR2: MNHEY and SVGAGI. Written as DNA, the CDR3 is TGTGCCAGCAGTTACTCCGGACTAGCCACGAACACCGGGGAGCTGTTTTTT. This codes for CASSYSGLATNTGELFF.